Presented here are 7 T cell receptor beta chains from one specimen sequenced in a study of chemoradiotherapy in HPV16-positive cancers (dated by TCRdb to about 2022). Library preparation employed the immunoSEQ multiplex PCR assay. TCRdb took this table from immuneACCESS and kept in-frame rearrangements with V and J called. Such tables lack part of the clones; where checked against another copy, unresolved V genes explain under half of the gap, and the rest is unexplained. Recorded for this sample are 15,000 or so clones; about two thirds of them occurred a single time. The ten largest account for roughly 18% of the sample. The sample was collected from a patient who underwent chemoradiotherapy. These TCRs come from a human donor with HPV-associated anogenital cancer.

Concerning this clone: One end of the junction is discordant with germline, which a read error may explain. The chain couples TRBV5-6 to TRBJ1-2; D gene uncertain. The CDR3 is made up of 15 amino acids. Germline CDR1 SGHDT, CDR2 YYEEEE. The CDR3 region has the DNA TGCGCCAGCAGCCCCCTGTTGGAGATTAACTATGGCTACACCTTC. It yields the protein CASSPLLEINYGYTF.

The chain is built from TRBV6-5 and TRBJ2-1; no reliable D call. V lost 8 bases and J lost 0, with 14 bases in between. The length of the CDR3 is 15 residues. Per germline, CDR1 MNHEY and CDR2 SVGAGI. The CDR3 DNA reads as TGTGCCAGCGGAGTAACAGAGAGCTCCTACAATGAGCAGTTCTTC. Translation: CASGVTESSYNEQFF.

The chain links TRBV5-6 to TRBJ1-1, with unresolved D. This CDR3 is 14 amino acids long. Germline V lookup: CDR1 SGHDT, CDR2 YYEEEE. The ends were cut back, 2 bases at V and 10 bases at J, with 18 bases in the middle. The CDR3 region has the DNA TGTGCCAGCAGCTTCTGGATGAAGTCGGGAGGAGCTTTCTTT. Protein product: CASSFWMKSGGAFF. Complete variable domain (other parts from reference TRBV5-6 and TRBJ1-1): DAGVTQSPTHLIKTRGQQVTLRCSPKSGHDTVSWYQQALGQGPQFIFQYYEEEERQRGNFPDRFSGHQFPNYSSELNVNALLLGDSALYLCASSFWMKSGGAFFGQGTRLTVV.

The CDR3 DNA reads as TGCGCCAGCAGCCAAGTGGTATTGGGTGGGCAGTATTTT. Protein product: CASSQVVLGGQYF. The chain links TRBV4-1 to TRBJ2-3; D is unresolved. The CDR3 consists of 13 residues. V lost 1 base to trimming and J lost 11 bases, with 13 bases between them. Germline CDR1 reads MGHRA; CDR2 reads YSYEKL.

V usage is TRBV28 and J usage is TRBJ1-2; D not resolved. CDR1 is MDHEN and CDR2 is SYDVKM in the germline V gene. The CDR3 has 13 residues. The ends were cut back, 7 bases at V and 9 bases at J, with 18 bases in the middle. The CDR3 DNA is TGTGCCAGCAAGAGACTCGACTGGCTGCGCTACACCTTC. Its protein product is CASKRLDWLRYTF.

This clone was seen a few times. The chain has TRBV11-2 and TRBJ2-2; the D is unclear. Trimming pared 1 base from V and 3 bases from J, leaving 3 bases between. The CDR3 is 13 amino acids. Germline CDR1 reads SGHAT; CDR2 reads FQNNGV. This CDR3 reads CASSLVYTGELFF. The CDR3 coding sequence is TGTGCCAGCAGCTTAGTGTACACCGGGGAGCTGTTTTTT. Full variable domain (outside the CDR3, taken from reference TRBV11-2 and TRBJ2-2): EAGVAQSPRYKIIEKRQSVAFWCNPISGHATLYWYQQILGQGPKLLIQFQNNGVVDDSQLPKDRFSAERLKGVDSTLKIQPAKLEDSAVYLCASSLVYTGELFFGEGSRLTVL.

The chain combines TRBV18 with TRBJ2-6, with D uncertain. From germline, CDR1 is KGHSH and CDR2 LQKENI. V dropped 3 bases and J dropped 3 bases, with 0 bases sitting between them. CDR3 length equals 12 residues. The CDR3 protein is CASSPGANVLTF. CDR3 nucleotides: TGTGCCAGCTCACCTGGGGCCAACGTCCTGACTTTC.